The T cell receptor beta chain under discussion was sequenced for a study of T cells in Graves' hyperthyroidism and ophthalmopathy. Amplification of TCR beta CDR3 regions used RNA as the template. The TCR CDR3 was amplified in a first-round RT-PCR using the HTBI primer set. TCRdb passed the multiplex PCR reads through MiXCR, listing each CDR3 protein once. The sample holds some 350,000 distinct CDR3 sequences, roughly 15% seen once. This clonotype was recorded many times. Its target is unknown. Study conclusions and caveats: For ophthalmopathy, model prediction preceded onset by a median 6.5 months. Most thyroid clonotypes expanded above 0.001 appeared in blood too.

V was trimmed by 7 bases and J by 3 bases, leaving 21 bases between them. The CDR3 has 15 amino acids. The germline V gene encodes CDR1 SQVTM and CDR2 ANQGSEA. This chain joins TRBV29-1 and TRBJ1-1; TRBD1 is a possible D gene (6 bases). The sequencing sample was made of blood. This sequence was found in a woman aged 35 to 49 with Graves' ophthalmopathy. The CDR3 DNA is TGCAGCGCCCATAGGGGCGGGGGGCTCGACACTGAAGCTTTCTTT. Translating it yields CSAHRGGGLDTEAFF.